The 20 T cell receptor beta chains below come from one sample, sequenced in a study of blood T cells in healthy people across ages. PCR was performed a second time for roughly 7 to 11 cycles using a sample-barcoded 5' primer and a J-beta primer mix. A single record per CDR3 protein comes from TCRdb applying MiXCR to the 5' RACE reads. The repertoire holds 1.5 million to 2 million distinct CDR3 sequences, with about 39% as singletons. Sequences were obtained from blood. The receptors stem from a human donor in good health.

The DNA of the CDR3 is TGTGCCAGCAGCCTCTTGCGAGGACAGGGGAATAATGGCTACACCTTC. Translating gives CASSLLRGQGNNGYTF. V gene TRBV4-2 combines with J gene TRBJ1-2; 9 bases align to TRBD1. The germline CDR1 and CDR2 sequences are LGHNA and YNFKEQ. J gave up 6 bases and V 4 bases, and 12 bases lay outside the gene matches. The CDR3 spans 16 residues.

About this clonotype: The junction departs from germline at one end; a sequencing error may be responsible. The V call is TRBV20-1, the J call TRBJ1-2; D remains ambiguous. The germline CDR1 and CDR2 sequences are DFQATT and SNEGSKA (reference sequence). The CDR3 length is 13 residues. The CDR3 protein is CSARDGPKYGYTF. The CDR3 DNA follows: TGCAGTGCTAGAGATGGGCCTAAATATGGCTACACCTTC.

V and J are TRBV28 and TRBJ2-7; 8 bases align to TRBD1. Germline V CDR1 and CDR2: MDHEN, SYDVKM. The CDR3 has 14 amino acids. The V gene end was trimmed by 6 bases and the J gene end by 3 bases; junction bases not matched to a gene: 7. The CDR3 region has the DNA TGTGCCAGCAGCCTGAAGGGACAGGTCTACGAGCAGTACTTC. This sequence encodes CASSLKGQVYEQYF.

This clonotype appeared once. The chain joins TRBV9 to TRBJ1-2, with TRBD1 matching over 7 bases. The germline gives CDR1 SGDLS, CDR2 YYNGEE. The J segment lost 6 bases and the V segment lost 0 bases, leaving 20 bases of the junction unmatched. This CDR3 is built from 19 residues. CDR3 residues: CASSVAPIKSGTEQDGYTF. CDR3 sequence (DNA): TGTGCCAGCAGCGTAGCCCCAATTAAGAGTGGGACAGAGCAAGATGGCTACACCTTC. The full variable domain, its missing parts supplied by reference TRBV9 and TRBJ1-2, is DSGVTQTPKHLITATGQRVTLRCSPRSGDLSVYWYQQSLDQGLQFLIQYYNGEERAKGNILERFSAQQFPDLHSELNLSSLELGDSALYFCASSVAPIKSGTEQDGYTFGSGTRLTVV.

The V gene is TRBV6-2 or TRBV6-3, the J gene TRBJ1-1; 7 bases are shared with TRBD1. V shed 5 bases, J shed 6 bases, and the junction held 15 bases outside the gene matches. The germline V gene encodes CDR1 MNHEY and CDR2 SVGEGT. The CDR3 is 16 residues long. The CDR3 bases are TGTGCCAGCAGTCTCCTTAGAACAGGGGTCTCGCCTGAAGCTTTCTTT. It specifies CASSLLRTGVSPEAFF.

This chain connects TRBV6-5 to TRBJ1-2; tentative D call: TRBD1 (5 bases). The CDR3 covers 15 residues. V gave up 2 bases and J gave up 3 bases, with 13 bases separating them. Germline CDR1 MNHEY, CDR2 SVGAGI. The CDR3 spells CASSYGTQGDYGYTF. In DNA form, the CDR3 reads TGTGCCAGCAGTTACGGGACCCAAGGGGACTATGGCTACACCTTC.

This clonotype was observed a handful of times. V usage is TRBV28 and J usage is TRBJ2-3, with 8 bases lining up with TRBD2. V was clipped by 6 bases and J by 5 bases; unmatched bases: 16. The CDR3 consists of 17 residues. Germline lookup yields CDR1 MDHEN and CDR2 SYDVKM. The CDR3 sequence: CASSRREPGLVVDTQYF. In DNA, the CDR3 is TGTGCCAGCAGCCGAAGGGAACCGGGACTAGTGGTAGATACGCAGTATTTT.

This clonotype turned up a few times. The chain is built from TRBV9 and TRBJ2-7; D uncertain. Germline loops: CDR1 SGDLS, CDR2 YYNGEE. The CDR3 contains 14 residues. The V gene lost 0 bases and the J gene lost 2 bases, with 9 bases spanning the gap. Here the CDR3 DNA reads TGTGCCAGCAGCGTAGATGTCAGCCCCTACGAGCAGTACTTC. The encoded protein is CASSVDVSPYEQYF.

This clonotype has just a few counts. The V call is TRBV5-7, the J call TRBJ2-7, with D perhaps TRBD1 (5 bases). TRBV5-7 qualifies as an ORF whose function is uncertain. V was cut by 9 bases and J by 0 bases, with 10 bases left in between. CDR3 length: 12 amino acids. The CDR3 DNA reads TGTGCCAACAGGATCTCCTCCTACGAGCAGTACTTC. It specifies CANRISSYEQYF.

V is TRBV20-1 and J is TRBJ1-1, with TRBD1 as a possible D gene (6 bases). V lost 0 bases to trimming and J lost 5 bases, with 13 bases between them. The germline CDR1 and CDR2 sequences are DFQATT and SNEGSKA (reference sequence). The CDR3 covers 14 residues. CDR3 region: CSARERGGSTEAFF. In nucleotides, the CDR3 is TGCAGTGCTAGAGAGAGAGGGGGAAGTACTGAAGCTTTCTTT.

In this sample, this clonotype turned up a few times. The CDR3 DNA sequence: TGTGCCAGCAGCCAAGTGGGGGGTAGGGGTGCCCAGCCCCAGCATTTT. This encodes CASSQVGGRGAQPQHF. The chain has TRBV4-2 and TRBJ1-5; the D gene is possibly TRBD1 (5 bases). The CDR3 has 16 residues. V was shortened by 1 base and J by 7 bases, with 17 bases between the two germline ends. Germline V gene lookup returns CDR1 LGHNA and CDR2 YNFKEQ.

This clonotype was recorded a few times. V gene TRBV7-9 combines with J gene TRBJ1-2, with 7 nucleotides matching TRBD1. This CDR3 has 13 residues. V shed 7 bases and J 6 bases; nucleotides not matched to a gene: 8. CDR1 and CDR2 from the germline V gene are SEHNR and FQNEAQ (reference sequence). For the CDR3, the DNA is TGTGCCAGCACCTCCTGGGGACAGCATGGCTACACCTTC. Amino acid sequence: CASTSWGQHGYTF.

About this clonotype: Germline is not matched at one junction end, which may reflect a read error. This chain uses TRBV29-1 with TRBJ2-1; a possible D gene is TRBD1 (5 bases). Germline-derived CDR1 and CDR2 are SQVTM and ANQGSEA. The CDR3 runs 15 residues. The CDR3 sequence: CSVEDPADTYNERFF. The CDR3 DNA reads TGCAGCGTTGAAGATCCCGCGGACACCTACAATGAGCGGTTCTTC.

This clonotype was seen more than once but under ten times. V is TRBV10-3 and J is TRBJ2-3, with 8 bases fitting TRBD1. The junction had 7 bases not matched to a gene; V was cut back by 3 bases and J by 5 bases. Germline assignment: CDR1 ENHRY and CDR2 SYGVKD. This CDR3 region has 15 residues. CDR3: CAISEGRGHGDTQYF. The CDR3 region has the DNA TGTGCCATCAGTGAAGGCAGGGGGCATGGAGATACGCAGTATTTT.

This clonotype was observed a single time. The chain links TRBV5-1 to TRBJ2-1, with 14 bases aligning to TRBD2. The CDR3 is 18 residues long. The V gene end was trimmed by 3 bases and the J gene end by 10 bases; junction bases not matched to a gene: 15. CDR1 and CDR2 from the germline V gene are SGHRS and YFSETQ. The CDR3 sequence: CASSWAGTSGGYSYEQFF. CDR3 in DNA: TGCGCCAGCAGCTGGGCCGGGACTAGCGGGGGTTACTCCTACGAGCAGTTCTTC.

This clonotype was found many times. One end of the junction varies from germline; a read error may be responsible. The rearrangement joins TRBV4-2 to TRBJ2-7, with TRBD2 as a possible D gene (5 bases). Per germline, CDR1 LGHNA and CDR2 YNFKEQ. The CDR3 covers 12 residues. The CDR3 loop is CASSQVGSEQYF. The CDR3, as DNA: TGCGCCAGCAGCCAAGTTGGGAGCGAACAGTACTTC.

This clonotype appeared a few times. The rearrangement uses TRBV7-2 and TRBJ2-1; TRBD2 aligns across 10 bases. CDR1 is SGHTA, CDR2 FQGNSA, per germline. The CDR3 runs 15 residues. V lost 2 bases to trimming and J lost 10 bases; unmatched junction nucleotides: 8. CDR3 DNA: TGTGCCAGCAGCTTATACAGCGGGGGGGCAAAGGAGCAGTTCTTC. Translating gives CASSLYSGGAKEQFF.

This clonotype was counted only a few times. This chain joins TRBV9 and TRBJ2-1; 7 nucleotides match TRBD2. This CDR3 is built from 15 residues. The germline V gene has CDR1 SGDLS and CDR2 YYNGEE. Trimming removed 3 bases from V and 5 bases from J; junction bases left unmatched: 8. CDR3 nucleotide sequence: TGTGCCAGCAGCGCTCCCGGGGCGGGAGACAATGAGCAGTTCTTC. Amino acid sequence: CASSAPGAGDNEQFF. The variable domain in full, with the rest retrieved from reference TRBV9 and TRBJ2-1, is DSGVTQTPKHLITATGQRVTLRCSPRSGDLSVYWYQQSLDQGLQFLIQYYNGEERAKGNILERFSAQQFPDLHSELNLSSLELGDSALYFCASSAPGAGDNEQFFGPGTRLTVL.

This rearrangement joins TRBV27 to TRBJ2-7, with D possibly matching TRBD1 (6 bases). This CDR3 has 14 amino acids. The germline V and J ends were trimmed by 3 bases and 1 base, with 10 bases remaining between them. Germline lookup yields CDR1 MNHEY and CDR2 SMNVEV (reference sequence). The CDR3 here is CASSFNRVSYEQYF. In DNA form, the CDR3 reads TGTGCCAGCAGTTTCAACAGGGTTTCCTACGAGCAGTACTTC.

The gene calls are TRBV2 and TRBJ2-3; 9 nucleotides match TRBD1. V lost 7 bases and J lost 5; bases outside the gene matches: 4. The CDR3 is 13 residues long. CDR1 and CDR2 (germline): SNHLY, FYNNEI. This CDR3 is CASNRGQLDTQYF. DNA for the CDR3: TGTGCCAGCAACAGGGGGCAACTAGATACGCAGTATTTT.